These 22 T cell receptor beta chains were sequenced from one sample in a study of neurological immune-mediated disorders. One entry per CDR3 protein results from TCRdb running MiXCR on the 5' RACE reads. The sample has 55,000 to 80,000 distinct CDR3 sequences, approximately 13% seen once; the top ten hold roughly 4.2%. Time point given: longitudinal time-point 1 (baseline). The sample was PBMCs. Every receptor here comes from a female donor with HTLV-1-associated myelopathy (HAM/TSP).

The chain's CDR3 is CASRPQGPTEAFF. The DNA of the CDR3 is TGTGCCAGCAGACCCCAGGGTCCGACTGAAGCTTTCTTT. The chain combines TRBV28 with TRBJ1-1; possibly TRBD1 for D (5 bases). Trimming pared 6 bases from V and 5 bases from J, leaving 13 bases between. This CDR3 comprises 13 residues. Germline CDR1 MDHEN, CDR2 SYDVKM.

The chain uses TRBV3-1 and TRBJ2-1; D is undetermined. Between the trimmed V and J ends, which lost 4 bases and 7 bases, there was a span of 8 bases. Germline V gives CDR1 LGHDT, CDR2 YNNKEL (reference sequence). There are 12 residues in the CDR3. The chain's CDR3 is CASSRGMNEQFF. In DNA, the CDR3 is TGTGCCAGCAGCCGAGGCATGAATGAGCAGTTCTTC.

This clonotype was counted many times. The chain couples TRBV5-1 to TRBJ2-3; D remains unclear. CDR3 length: 17 residues. The V and J ends lost 0 bases and 3 bases respectively, with 17 bases between them. From germline, CDR1 is SGHRS and CDR2 YFSETQ. The CDR3 spells CASSLGSWTDGTDTQYF. Written as DNA, the CDR3 is TGCGCCAGCAGCTTGGGATCGTGGACCGACGGAACAGATACGCAGTATTTT.

This clonotype showed up many times. The chain is built from TRBV20-1 and TRBJ2-1, with a tentative D call TRBD1 (6 bases). The V gene's germline CDR1 is DFQATT and CDR2 SNEGSKA (reference sequence). V was clipped by 5 bases and J by 12 bases, with 23 bases between them. The CDR3 spans 14 residues. Written as DNA, the CDR3 is TGCAGTGCTGCGACCAATCTAGGGGGTTTGGGGCAGTTCTTC. As protein: CSAATNLGGLGQFF.

This clonotype was recorded at least ten times. The genes are TRBV4-1 and TRBJ2-3, with D perhaps TRBD1 or TRBD2 (5 bases each). The germline V gene has CDR1 MGHRA and CDR2 YSYEKL. V was cut by 4 bases and J by 0 bases, with 14 bases left in between. This CDR3 has 16 residues. CDR3 amino acids: CASSPLSGRSTDTQYF. The CDR3 coding sequence is TGCGCCAGCAGCCCTTTATCGGGACGGAGCACAGATACGCAGTATTTT.

This clonotype came up many times. V usage is TRBV7-2 and J usage is TRBJ1-2; 8 positions match TRBD1. V lost 3 bases and J lost 5; bases outside the gene matches: 11. Germline CDR1 reads SGHTA; CDR2 reads FQGNSA. This CDR3 is built from 16 residues. The CDR3 protein is CASSFAGQADLYGYTF. The CDR3 nucleotides read TGTGCCAGCAGCTTCGCGGGACAGGCCGACTTGTATGGCTACACCTTC. The full variable domain, rest sourced from reference TRBV7-2 and TRBJ1-2, is GAGVSQSPSNKVTEKGKDVELRCDPISGHTALYWYRQSLGQGLEFLIYFQGNSAPDKSGLPSDRFSAERTGGSVSTLTIQRTQQEDSAVYLCASSFAGQADLYGYTFGSGTRLTVV.

This clonotype was observed at least ten times. V usage is TRBV9 and J usage is TRBJ2-5; unclear D gene. The CDR3 contains 14 residues. Germline assignment: CDR1 SGDLS and CDR2 YYNGEE. Trimming removed 2 bases from V and 1 base from J, with 9 bases in between. CDR3 protein: CASSVSLLQETQYF. The DNA for the CDR3 is TGTGCCAGCAGCGTGTCTCTGCTCCAAGAGACCCAGTACTTC.

This clonotype showed up many times. The chain has TRBV20-1 and TRBJ2-3, with TRBD2 matching over 11 bases. V shed 5 bases and J 2 bases; nucleotides not matched to a gene: 3. The germline gives CDR1 DFQATT, CDR2 SNEGSKA (reference sequence). There are 14 residues in the CDR3. CDR3 DNA sequence: TGCAGTGCTCCGGGACTAGCGGCCACAGATACGCAGTATTTT. Amino acid sequence: CSAPGLAATDTQYF.

The rearrangement uses TRBV19 and TRBJ2-7, with D perhaps assigned TRBD1 or TRBD2 (6 bases each). Germline assignment: CDR1 LNHDA and CDR2 SQIVND (reference sequence). The V end lost 0 bases, the J end lost 2 bases, and 8 bases lay between the germline ends. CDR3 size: 14 residues. DNA of the CDR3: TGTGCCAGTAGTATAGAACGGGGGCCCTACGAGCAGTACTTC. This codes for CASSIERGPYEQYF.

This clonotype was counted many times. The V gene is TRBV10-3, the J gene TRBJ2-1, with no clear D. Looked up from germline, CDR1 is ENHRY and CDR2 is SYGVKD. CDR3 length equals 15 residues. V was clipped by 3 bases and J by 7 bases, with 16 bases between them. CDR3 DNA sequence: TGTGCCATCAGTGACTTCTCGACTGGGGATAATGAGCAGTTCTTC. The encoded protein is CAISDFSTGDNEQFF.

This clonotype was seen repeatedly, ten times or more. The CDR3 reads CSARERVGPNTEAFF. The CDR3 DNA reads as TGCAGTGCTAGAGAAAGGGTTGGCCCTAACACTGAAGCTTTCTTT. This chain joins TRBV20-1 and TRBJ1-1, with unresolved D. The CDR3 covers 15 residues. V was cut by 0 bases and J by 2 bases, with 13 bases left in between. Germline CDR1 and CDR2: DFQATT and SNEGSKA (reference sequence).

At least ten counts were recorded for this clonotype. The chain links TRBV5-1 to TRBJ2-4; 7 bases are a match to TRBD1. The CDR3 contains 15 residues. Per germline, CDR1 SGHRS and CDR2 YFSETQ. V shed 4 bases and J 2 bases; nucleotides not matched to a gene: 6. The CDR3, as DNA: TGCGCCAGCAGCCCCCTGACAGGGACCAAAAACATTCAGTACTTC. This sequence encodes CASSPLTGTKNIQYF.

This clonotype was detected ten times or more. This rearrangement joins TRBV7-2 to TRBJ2-6; 9 bases agree with TRBD2. CDR1 is SGHTA and CDR2 is FQGNSA in the germline V gene. The CDR3 runs 17 residues. With 5 bases clipped from V and 2 bases from J, the junction kept 7 bases outside the gene matches. The CDR3, as DNA: TGTGCCAGCAGCCCGCGGGGGGGGGACCCTGGGGCCAACGTCCTGACTTTC. Protein product: CASSPRGGDPGANVLTF.

This clonotype has a count of ten or more. The CDR3: CSAKGPGNTIYF. CDR3 DNA: TGCAGTGCTAAGGGGCCTGGAAACACCATATATTTT. The J gene is TRBJ1-3, the V gene TRBV20-1, with D possibly matching TRBD1 (5 bases). From germline, CDR1 is DFQATT and CDR2 SNEGSKA (reference sequence). The CDR3 is 12 residues long. Trimming removed 4 bases from V and 2 bases from J, with 6 bases in between.

With regard to this clonotype: Possible read error: a much larger clone is one base away. The conserved phenylalanine or tryptophan normally closing the CDR3 is absent here, so this likely arose from a read error. The chain recombines TRBV7-3 with TRBJ2-7; 7 bases line up with TRBD1. CDR1 and CDR2 from the germline V gene are SGHTA and FQGTGA. The V segment lost 5 bases and the J segment 0 bases; nucleotides outside the gene matches: 4. The CDR3 is 14 amino acids. CDR3 amino acids: CASSPQGNSYEQYL. As DNA, the CDR3 is TGTGCCAGCAGCCCACAGGGGAACTCCTACGAGCAGTACCTC.

This clonotype was observed at least ten times. The DNA of the CDR3 is TGTGCCAGCAGTGTCGGGGGTACAGATACGCAGTATTTT. This codes for CASSVGGTDTQYF. This chain connects TRBV2 to TRBJ2-3; D possibly corresponds to TRBD2 (6 bases). Germline V gives CDR1 SNHLY, CDR2 FYNNEI. V lost 4 bases to trimming and J lost 3 bases, with 8 bases between them. This CDR3 is 13 amino acids long. The full variable domain, in which reference TRBV2 and TRBJ2-3 provide the parts outside the CDR3, is EPEVTQTPSHQVTQMGQEVILRCVPISNHLYFYWYRQILGQKVEFLVSFYNNEISEKSEIFDDQFSVERPDGSNFTLKIRSTKLEDSAMYFCASSVGGTDTQYFGPGTRLTVL.

This clonotype was counted ten times or more. The chain recombines TRBV7-3 with TRBJ2-3; tentatively, D is TRBD1 or TRBD2 (5 bases each). CDR3 length: 14 amino acids. Per germline, CDR1 SGHTA and CDR2 FQGTGA. Trimming cost V 4 bases and J 2 bases, with 10 bases left between them. The CDR3 nucleotides are TGTGCCAGCAGCTCAAGCGGACACACAGATACGCAGTATTTT. Translated, it gives CASSSSGHTDTQYF.

This clonotype has just a few counts. The rearrangement joins TRBV5-4 to TRBJ2-1; 8 bases fit TRBD2. The CDR3 is 15 amino acids. CDR1 is SGHNT, CDR2 YYREEE, per germline (reference sequence). Losses at the gene ends were 0 bases for V and 4 bases for J; bases not matched to a gene: 3. The CDR3 spells CASSLERGQYNEQFF. The CDR3 DNA follows: TGTGCCAGCAGCTTGGAGCGGGGGCAATACAATGAGCAGTTCTTC.

This clonotype was observed many times. The chain couples TRBV2 to TRBJ2-7, with D tentatively TRBD2 (5 bases). The CDR3 runs to 15 residues. Germline CDR1 SNHLY, CDR2 FYNNEI. Trimming cost V 3 bases and J 4 bases, with 16 bases left between them. CDR3 nucleotide sequence: TGTGCCAGCAGTGACGGGGAGCATGTATATTACGAGCAGTACTTC. It encodes CASSDGEHVYYEQYF.

This clonotype showed up many times. V usage is TRBV5-1 and J usage is TRBJ1-1; tentative D call: TRBD1 (5 bases). Germline V gives CDR1 SGHRS, CDR2 YFSETQ. The CDR3 consists of 14 residues. V was shortened by 0 bases and J by 1 base, with 7 bases between the two germline ends. The CDR3 DNA sequence: TGCGCCAGCAGCTTGGGACAGCCGAACACTGAAGCTTTCTTT. This codes for CASSLGQPNTEAFF.

As to this clonotype: It is unclear where the CDR3 begins or ends on the DNA, so no DNA is shown, and the CDR3 is as TCRdb lists it. The chain recombines TRBV5-1 with TRBJ2-1; TRBD1, the table's D call, was not compared with the DNA. The CDR3 totals 23 residues, both ends included. CDR1 is SGHRS and CDR2 is YFSETQ in the germline V gene. This CDR3 reads CASSFYICSARDKERGALNEQFF.

This clonotype was observed many times. The V call is TRBV27, the J call TRBJ2-5, with 11 bases lining up with TRBD2. The length of the CDR3 is 20 residues. Trimming at V came to 6 bases and at J to 4 bases, leaving 22 bases not matched to a gene. The V gene's germline CDR1 is MNHEY and CDR2 SMNVEV (reference sequence). The CDR3 region has the DNA TGTGCCAGCAGCTCTACAGTCCCGGCACTAGCGGGGGCTGGGGGAGAGACCCAGTACTTC. Translating gives CASSSTVPALAGAGGETQYF.